Following are 21 T cell receptor beta chains from one sample sequenced in a study of blood T cell repertoires in COVID-19. Sequenced by immunoSEQ multiplex PCR; TCRdb stores in-frame clones only, minus some. This table holds tens of thousands of clones, over 75% found once. Sequences were obtained from peripheral blood. Receptor source: a man in his 70s with acute or convalescent COVID-19.

As DNA, the CDR3 is TGTGCCTGGAGTCACGGGACAGGGGGTCACTACGAGCAGTACTTC. This codes for CAWSHGTGGHYEQYF. The genes are TRBV30 and TRBJ2-7, with 11 nucleotides matching TRBD1. Trimming at V came to 2 bases and at J to 3 bases, leaving 6 bases not matched to a gene. CDR3 size: 15 residues. The germline V gene encodes CDR1 GTSNPN and CDR2 SVGIG (reference sequence).

This chain uses TRBV18 with TRBJ2-1, with 12 positions matching TRBD2. Germline V gene lookup returns CDR1 KGHSH and CDR2 LQKENI. V gave up 6 bases and J gave up 3 bases; unmatched junction bases: 9. CDR3 length: 17 amino acids. The CDR3 spells CASSRALAGGVYNEQFF. As DNA, the CDR3 is TGTGCCAGCTCCCGCGCACTAGCGGGAGGAGTCTACAATGAGCAGTTCTTC.

The chain couples TRBV6-5 to TRBJ1-2, with D maybe TRBD1 (5 bases). Germline-derived CDR1 and CDR2 are MNHEY and SVGAGI. V was shortened by 7 bases and J by 8 bases, with 20 bases between the two germline ends. The CDR3 contains 14 residues. CDR3 sequence: CASKLDYEGSGYTF. CDR3 in DNA: TGTGCCAGCAAGTTGGACTATGAGGGGAGCGGCTACACCTTC.

This rearrangement joins TRBV29-1 to TRBJ2-3, with 10 bases fitting TRBD2. This CDR3 comprises 16 residues. Germline CDR1 is SQVTM and CDR2 is ANQGSEA. Losses at the gene ends were 4 bases for V and 0 bases for J; bases not matched to a gene: 7. For the CDR3, the DNA is TGCAGCGTTGGGCCAGCGGGGGGGCCGAGCACAGATACGCAGTATTTT. Translation: CSVGPAGGPSTDTQYF.

The CDR3, as DNA: TGCGCCAGCAGCTTAACGACTGGGTCGGCGAGAGATACGCAGTATTTT. Translating it yields CASSLTTGSARDTQYF. This sequence joins TRBV5-1 and TRBJ2-3, with D unresolved. The CDR3 length is 16 residues. V was shortened by 2 bases and J by 5 bases, with 18 bases between the two germline ends. Germline-derived CDR1 and CDR2 are SGHRS and YFSETQ.

This clone was observed a single time. The chain employs TRBV19 and TRBJ2-2, with 12 bases lining up with TRBD2. This CDR3 comprises 16 residues. Germline trimming cut 7 bases from V and 5 bases from J; bases unmatched to any gene: 8. Germline CDR1 LNHDA, CDR2 SQIVND (reference sequence). In DNA, the CDR3 is TGTGCCAGTAAGGCTAGCGGGGGGGCGATGACCGGGGAGCTGTTTTTT. Its translation: CASKASGGAMTGELFF.

The V gene is TRBV5-6, the J gene TRBJ1-4, with D uncertain. Germline CDR1 and CDR2: SGHDT and YYEEEE. The CDR3 length is 17 residues. V was clipped by 0 bases and J by 12 bases, with 24 bases between them. The chain's CDR3 is CASSLGDFDPPFGELFF. CDR3 nucleotides: TGTGCCAGCAGCTTGGGAGACTTCGATCCCCCCTTCGGGGAACTGTTTTTT.

Details on this clone: It is unclear where the CDR3 begins or ends on the DNA, so no DNA is shown, and the CDR3 is as TCRdb lists it. This chain connects TRBV6-5 to TRBJ2-7; the table's D gene call, TRBD1, was not cross checked with the DNA. The CDR3 is 14 residues long, ends included. The germline CDR1 and CDR2 sequences are MNHEY and SVGAGI. The CDR3 reads CASSFFGQGYEQYF.

V usage is TRBV2 and J usage is TRBJ1-5; possibly TRBD1 for D (5 bases). The CDR3 totals 14 residues. Germline values: CDR1 SNHLY, CDR2 FYNNEI. The V end lost 6 bases, the J end lost 11 bases, and 20 bases lay between the germline ends. In DNA form, the CDR3 reads TGTGCCAGCAGCGAACGCTCTGGGGGGGTGACCCAGCATTTT. It specifies CASSERSGGVTQHF.

The chain couples TRBV28 to TRBJ2-2; the D gene is possibly TRBD2 (7 bases). The germline V gene has CDR1 MDHEN and CDR2 SYDVKM. CDR3 size: 17 residues. V lost 6 bases to trimming and J lost 2 bases, with 19 bases between them. The CDR3 nucleotides read TGTGCCAGCAGCCGTGGCGGCGGGGGCCATAACACCGGGGAGCTGTTTTTT. Translation gives CASSRGGGGHNTGELFF.

V usage is TRBV9 and J usage is TRBJ1-5; no clear D. V dropped 3 bases and J dropped 5 bases, with 15 bases sitting between them. The CDR3 runs 15 residues. Germline-derived CDR1 and CDR2 are SGDLS and YYNGEE. The CDR3, as DNA: TGTGCCAGCAGCGCCGGACTCTACGGGGATCAGCCCCAGCATTTT. Amino acids: CASSAGLYGDQPQHF.

This chain joins TRBV28 and TRBJ1-6; 8 nucleotides match TRBD1. Per the germline V gene, CDR1 is MDHEN and CDR2 is SYDVKM. Trimming took 5 bases from V and 7 from J; bases not matched to a gene: 7. This CDR3 has 15 residues. CDR3 DNA sequence: TGTGCCAGCAGTATCAGGGGGCTTTTAAATTCACCCCTCCACTTT. It encodes CASSIRGLLNSPLHF.

The chain employs TRBV6-5 and TRBJ1-3; no clear D gene. The ends were cut back, 4 bases at V and 1 base at J, with 11 bases in the middle. The CDR3 runs 15 residues. CDR1 MNHEY and CDR2 SVGAGI come from the germline V gene. In DNA, the CDR3 is TGTGCCAGCAGTTCCCCCGACACGTCTGGAAACACCATATATTTT. Amino acids: CASSSPDTSGNTIYF.

The chain has TRBV7-8 and TRBJ1-6, with a tentative D call TRBD1 (5 bases). The length of the CDR3 is 13 residues. Per the germline V gene, CDR1 is SGHVS and CDR2 is FQNEAQ. The germline V and J ends were trimmed by 8 bases and 10 bases, with 15 bases remaining between them. CDR3 bases: TGTGCCAGCCATTTGGGGCGGAAGTCACCCCTCCACTTT. This translates into CASHLGRKSPLHF. Complete variable domain (other parts from reference TRBV7-8 and TRBJ1-6): GAGVSQSPRYKVAKRGQDVALRCDPISGHVSLFWYQQALGQGPEFLTYFQNEAQLDKSGLPSDRFFAERPEGSVSTLKIQRTQQEDSAVYLCASHLGRKSPLHFGNGTRLTVT.

The CDR3 coding sequence is TGTGCCAGCAGCCAAGCTTCGGGAGGGCCGCTGGAGCAGTACTTC. It specifies CASSQASGGPLEQYF. The chain uses TRBV3-1 (or the pseudogene TRBV3-2) and TRBJ2-7, with TRBD2 matching 8 bases. The CDR3 runs to 15 residues. With V trimmed by 1 base and J by 7 bases, 9 bases remained unmatched. CDR1 is LGHDT and CDR2 is YNNKEL in the germline V gene (reference sequence).

The chain has TRBV5-4 and TRBJ1-1; D is uncertain. V lost 3 bases, J lost 1 base, and 10 bases lay in between. The CDR3 is 14 amino acids. In germline, CDR1 is SGHNT, CDR2 YYREEE (reference sequence). The chain's CDR3 is CASSSQRGNTEAFF. Written as DNA, the CDR3 is TGTGCCAGCAGCTCCCAACGGGGGAACACTGAAGCTTTCTTT.

The chain links TRBV5-1 to TRBJ1-6; TRBD1 might be the D (5 bases). From germline, CDR1 is SGHRS and CDR2 YFSETQ. CDR3 length equals 16 residues. V was cut by 1 base and J by 4 bases, with 12 bases left in between. As DNA, the CDR3 is TGCGCCAGCAGCTTGACCGGGGACTTTTATAATTCACCCCTCCACTTT. Protein sequence: CASSLTGDFYNSPLHF.

V is TRBV5-1 and J is TRBJ2-2, with D possibly being TRBD1 (6 bases). Per germline, CDR1 SGHRS and CDR2 YFSETQ. CDR3 size: 14 residues. Trimming took off 2 bases at V and 4 bases at J, with 9 bases between the two ends. CDR3 region: CASSLQGFTGELFF. CDR3 nucleotide sequence: TGCGCCAGCAGCTTACAGGGTTTCACCGGGGAGCTGTTTTTT.

The gene calls are TRBV19 and TRBJ2-2; D remains unclear. The germline CDR1 and CDR2 sequences are LNHDA and SQIVND (reference sequence). The length of the CDR3 is 12 residues. V was cut by 9 bases and J by 1 base, with 6 bases left in between. Written as DNA, the CDR3 is TGTGCCAGCCCAAAGAACACCGGGGAGCTGTTTTTT. Its protein is CASPKNTGELFF.

The chain employs TRBV18 and TRBJ2-1, with 10 bases lining up with TRBD2. The CDR3 consists of 16 residues. J gave up 6 bases and V 2 bases, and 7 bases lay outside the gene matches. Germline CDR1 reads KGHSH; CDR2 reads LQKENI. The CDR3 nucleotides are TGTGCCAGCTCACCATGGCTAGCGGGGGCCCTCAATGAGCAGTTCTTC. Translated, it gives CASSPWLAGALNEQFF.

This chain links TRBV6-2 or TRBV6-3 with TRBJ2-7; 9 positions agree with TRBD1. CDR1 MNHEY and CDR2 SVGEGT come from the germline V gene. This CDR3 comprises 18 residues. Trimming at V came to 0 bases and at J to 3 bases, leaving 12 bases not matched to a gene. CDR3 bases: TGTGCCAGCAGTTACTCGAGGGCTAGGACAGGGGCTATCTACGAGCAGTACTTC. This encodes CASSYSRARTGAIYEQYF.